Below are 23 T cell receptor beta chains sequenced from a single sample in a study of patients and donors after allogeneic stem cell transplantation. TCRdb analysed the RT-PCR reads with MiXCR anew, one entry per CDR3 protein. The table lists tens of thousands of distinct CDR3 sequences, 6.5% to 7% of them singletons. Input material: blood, either unsorted or a sorted T cell fraction (not recorded which). The receptors were gathered from a human donor who was either an allogeneic HSCT recipient or a stem cell or donor lymphocyte infusion donor (not recorded which). It is not recorded whose cells these are; they may come from a transplant donor.

The genes are TRBV2 and TRBJ1-1, with 8 nucleotides matching TRBD1. With 6 bases clipped from V and 4 bases from J, the junction kept 7 bases outside the gene matches. Germline-derived CDR1 and CDR2 are SNHLY and FYNNEI. The CDR3 length is 14 residues. In DNA, the CDR3 is TGTGCCAGCAGAGTCTTTACAGGGGGCACTGAAGCTTTCTTT. Protein: CASRVFTGGTEAFF.

This clonotype has ten or more counts. This sequence joins TRBV6-6 and TRBJ1-5; weak D call: TRBD1 (6 bases). Trimming stripped 3 bases from V and 7 bases from J, with 13 bases between. The germline CDR1 and CDR2 sequences are MNHNY and SVGAGI (reference sequence). The CDR3 has 14 residues. Written as DNA, the CDR3 is TGTGCCAGCAGTTATAGTCAGGGGACGCAGCCCCAGCATTTT. This gives the protein CASSYSQGTQPQHF.

This clonotype occurred many times. The rearrangement joins TRBV28 to TRBJ1-1; the D is unclear. V was cut by 7 bases and J by 1 base, with 19 bases left in between. Germline values: CDR1 MDHEN, CDR2 SYDVKM. The CDR3 contains 16 residues. The CDR3 sequence: CASTTPRHSKNTEAFF. The CDR3 DNA follows: TGTGCCAGCACCACCCCGCGACACTCTAAGAACACTGAAGCTTTCTTT. Looking up the rest from reference TRBV28 and TRBJ1-1 gives the full variable domain: DVKVTQSSRYLVKRTGEKVFLECVQDMDHENMFWYRQDPGLGLRLIYFSYDVKMKEKGDIPEGYSVSREKKERFSLILESASTNQTSMYLCASTTPRHSKNTEAFFGQGTRLTVV.

In its sample, this clonotype was seen many times. One end of the junction is discordant with germline, which a read error may explain. This chain joins TRBV20-1 and TRBJ1-2, with a tentative D call TRBD1 (6 bases). Per germline, CDR1 DFQATT and CDR2 SNEGSKA (reference sequence). This CDR3 has 12 amino acids. CDR3 sequence reads: CSASADQGTIAF. CDR3 sequence (DNA): TGCAGTGCTAGTGCGGACCAGGGGACGATCGCCTTC.

This clonotype was counted ten times or more. The rearrangement joins TRBV20-1 to TRBJ2-4; D call uncertain. The germline gives CDR1 DFQATT, CDR2 SNEGSKA (reference sequence). This CDR3 is 13 amino acids long. With 3 bases removed from V and 1 base from J, the gap between germline ends came to 7 bases. CDR3 sequence (DNA): TGCAGTGCTAGGCAGTCGGCCAAAAACATTCAGTACTTC. Translating gives CSARQSAKNIQYF.

This clonotype was counted between two and nine times. This sequence joins TRBV5-1 and TRBJ2-2, with TRBD2 identical over 12 bases. Trimming cost V 1 base and J 5 bases; bases outside gene matches: 12. This CDR3 is 19 amino acids long. Germline V gene sequence: CDR1 SGHRS, CDR2 YFSETQ. CDR3 DNA sequence: TGCGCCAGCAGCTTGTTAGTTGCTAGCGGGAGGGCCAGGACCGGGGAGCTGTTTTTT. Encoded protein: CASSLLVASGRARTGELFF.

The chain joins TRBV9 to TRBJ1-3; D uncertain. The ends were cut back, 0 bases at V and 4 bases at J, with 8 bases in the middle. The CDR3 covers 14 residues. Per the germline V gene, CDR1 is SGDLS and CDR2 is YYNGEE. For the CDR3, the DNA is TGTGCCAGCAGCGTAGGAGTAGCCGGAAACACCATATATTTT. Translation gives CASSVGVAGNTIYF.

This clonotype was picked up a small number of times. The V gene is TRBV23-1, the J gene TRBJ2-7; 10 nucleotides match TRBD1. TRBV23-1 is placed among ORFs of uncertain function. The CDR3 runs 16 residues. Trimming at V came to 4 bases and at J to 2 bases, leaving 8 bases not matched to a gene. The CDR3 region is CASSRRRDRGPYEQYF. CDR3 in DNA: TGCGCCAGCAGTCGAAGAAGGGACAGGGGCCCCTACGAGCAGTACTTC.

This clonotype occurred many times. V and J are TRBV2 and TRBJ1-1; D gene uncertain. Per the germline V gene, CDR1 is SNHLY and CDR2 is FYNNEI. The CDR3 has 13 residues. The V gene lost 5 bases and the J gene lost 3 bases, with 10 bases spanning the gap. The DNA of the CDR3 is TGTGCCAGCAGTCCTGGGTCCGACACTGAAGCTTTCTTT. It encodes CASSPGSDTEAFF.

This clonotype was recorded many times. The rearrangement links TRBV27 to TRBJ1-1; TRBD1 matches at 8 bases. The length of the CDR3 is 13 residues. With 5 bases clipped from V and 11 bases from J, the junction kept 10 bases outside the gene matches. The germline gives CDR1 MNHEY, CDR2 SMNVEV (reference sequence). This CDR3 reads CASSPQGAPRAFF. The CDR3 region has the DNA TGTGCCAGCAGTCCCCAGGGGGCTCCCCGGGCTTTCTTT.

This clonotype counts as medium-sized. The chain links TRBV5-1 to TRBJ1-2; no clear D gene. The germline V gene has CDR1 SGHRS and CDR2 YFSETQ. Trimming took off 1 base at V and 2 bases at J, with 9 bases between the two ends. The CDR3 is 14 amino acids. The CDR3 sequence is CASSLTTANYGYTF. DNA for the CDR3: TGCGCCAGCAGCTTGACCACAGCCAACTATGGCTACACCTTC.

This clonotype was seen ten or more times. V gene TRBV3-1 combines with J gene TRBJ2-7, with 8 bases matching TRBD1. The ends lost 1 base at V and 0 bases at J; junction bases unmatched: 2. Per germline, CDR1 LGHDT and CDR2 YNNKEL (reference sequence). The CDR3 is 15 amino acids. The CDR3 coding sequence is TGTGCCAGCAGCCAAGGAGACAGGGGCTCCTACGAGCAGTACTTC. Protein product: CASSQGDRGSYEQYF.

Many counts were recorded for this clonotype. The chain joins TRBV7-9 to TRBJ1-1; no clear D gene. V shed 2 bases and J shed 3 bases, with 13 bases lying between them. This CDR3 has 15 amino acids. CDR1 SEHNR and CDR2 FQNEAQ come from the germline V gene (reference sequence). The CDR3 DNA reads TGTGCCAGCAGCTTAACGAACGGGGTCGACACTGAAGCTTTCTTT. It translates to CASSLTNGVDTEAFF.

The genes are TRBV27 and TRBJ2-3; 13 nucleotides line up with TRBD2. CDR3 size: 16 residues. Germline CDR1 and CDR2: MNHEY and SMNVEV (reference sequence). The ends lost 7 bases at V and 6 bases at J; junction bases unmatched: 10. Here the CDR3 DNA reads TGTGCCAGCAAACCACGGGGACTAGCGGGACTGGATACGCAGTATTTT. Amino acids: CASKPRGLAGLDTQYF.

This chain links TRBV4-3 with TRBJ2-1, with D uncertain. Trimming took 0 bases from V and 0 from J, leaving 6 bases between them. The CDR3 is 15 amino acids. In germline, CDR1 is LGHNA, CDR2 YSLEER. CDR3 in amino acids: CASSQDWNSYNEQFF. For the CDR3, the DNA is TGCGCCAGCAGCCAAGACTGGAACTCCTACAATGAGCAGTTCTTC.

By sample share, this clonotype is medium-sized (0.01 to 0.1%). The chain recombines TRBV4-1 with TRBJ2-2; unclear D gene. From germline, CDR1 is MGHRA and CDR2 YSYEKL. The V end lost 4 bases, the J end lost 1 base, and 13 bases lay between the germline ends. The CDR3 runs 16 residues. This CDR3 is CASSLHGSQNTGELFF. The CDR3 nucleotides are TGCGCCAGCAGCCTACATGGTTCACAGAACACCGGGGAGCTGTTTTTT.

This clonotype was seen a few times. The chain uses TRBV6-2 or TRBV6-3 and TRBJ2-2; 15 bases are a match to TRBD2. CDR1 is MNHEY and CDR2 is SVGEGT in the germline V gene. V lost 0 bases, J lost 7 bases, and 3 bases stayed unmatched. CDR3 length: 17 amino acids. CDR3 protein: CASSYSGLAGGVGELFF. The DNA of the CDR3 is TGTGCCAGCAGTTACTCGGGACTAGCGGGAGGAGTCGGGGAGCTGTTTTTT.

At least ten counts were recorded for this clonotype. V gene TRBV29-1 combines with J gene TRBJ2-2; 10 nucleotides match TRBD2. After removal of 4 bases from V and 8 bases from J, the junction contained 7 bases not matched to a gene. This CDR3 region has 14 residues. In germline, CDR1 is SQVTM, CDR2 ANQGSEA. The CDR3 loop is CSVGSSGSLGELFF. The CDR3 nucleotides are TGCAGCGTTGGTTCTAGCGGGAGCCTGGGGGAGCTGTTTTTT.

This clonotype was found many times. The chain has TRBV6-2 or TRBV6-3 and TRBJ2-1, with D unresolved. Germline CDR1 is MNHEY and CDR2 is SVGEGT. This CDR3 contains 14 residues. The V gene lost 2 bases and the J gene lost 5 bases, with 10 bases spanning the gap. The CDR3 here is CASSYTAKNNEQFF. The CDR3 nucleotides are TGTGCCAGCAGTTACACGGCGAAGAACAATGAGCAGTTCTTC.

In this sample, this clonotype turned up a few times. This sequence joins TRBV5-1 and TRBJ2-3, with D possibly matching TRBD1 (5 bases). The CDR3 sequence is 15 residues long. CDR1 is SGHRS, CDR2 YFSETQ, per germline. V gave up 5 bases and J gave up 4 bases, with 17 bases separating them. This CDR3 reads CASRGQVSASDTQYF. The CDR3 DNA sequence: TGCGCCAGCAGGGGGCAGGTGAGCGCTTCAGATACGCAGTATTTT.

This clonotype appeared a few times. The V gene is TRBV6-4, the J gene TRBJ2-3; D possibly corresponds to TRBD2 (5 bases). This CDR3 has 15 amino acids. The V end lost 3 bases, the J end lost 2 bases, and 12 bases lay between the germline ends. The V gene's germline CDR1 is MRHNA and CDR2 SNTAGT. The CDR3 DNA follows: TGTGCCAGCAGTGAAGGCGGGCAAAACACAGATACGCAGTATTTT. It specifies CASSEGGQNTDTQYF.

For this clonotype: A much larger clone differs from this one at a single base, so this may be a read error. CDR3 amino acids: CASSPGLANGQFF. CDR3 nucleotide sequence: TGTGCCAGCTCACCGGGGCTGGCGAATGGGCAGTTCTTC. V and J are TRBV18 and TRBJ2-1; a possible D gene is TRBD1 (5 bases). Germline V gene data show CDR1 as KGHSH and CDR2 as LQKENI. CDR3 length: 13 residues.

In its sample, this clonotype was seen many times. The genes are TRBV12-5 and TRBJ2-7, with D perhaps TRBD1 or TRBD2 (5 bases each). Trimming removed 1 base at V and 5 bases at J, with 12 bases between. Germline CDR1 and CDR2: LGHNT and FRNRAP. The CDR3 has 14 residues. The CDR3 DNA sequence: TGTGCTAGTGGTTTGGGGGGGTCAAATGACGAGCAGTACTTC. Amino acid sequence: CASGLGGSNDEQYF.